This T cell receptor (beta chain) was identified in a study of identical twins (dated by TCRdb to 2015 to 2016). As for the study more broadly: The study deep-sequenced TCR alpha and beta repertoires from monozygotic twins, unrelated adults of various ages and cord blood to test whether fetal clonotypes persist. Replicate twin experiments were performed at different times using different library preparation protocols to rule out contamination. Broad study findings and their caveats: Compared with coincidental sharing between unrelated individuals, out-of-frame TCR alpha sequences shared between twins had an excess of sequences with low generation probability. Excess twin sharing in beta out-of-frame sequences was weaker because fewer shared sequences lowered the signal-to-noise ratio. Abundant cord blood beta clonotypes carried fewer insertions; young adult naive repertoires showed a weaker similar trend, while memory repertoires showed none. Because the same donors could not be followed over many years, the conclusions relied on cross-sectional statistical analysis. In monozygotic twins, recombination models systematically underestimated out-of-frame TCR alpha sharing, but the models matched the sharing seen between unrelated individuals. Zero-insertion analyses could be partly confounded by invariant T cells such as MAIT and iNKT, although diverse VJ usage argued against such confounding for most clonotypes.

Receptor libraries were prepared by 5' RACE. Instrument on record: Illumina HiSeq 2000. Template switching added a universal primer binding site, and the final cDNA carried a unique molecular identifier that allowed TCR cDNA molecules to be counted accurately. Specific primers in the conserved constant-segment region were used to synthesize first-strand cDNA for TCR alpha and beta chains. Each cDNA library was double barcoded, with a SMART-Mk sample barcode plus Illumina barcodes, to control for contamination. TruSeq adapter sequences, together with Illumina sample barcodes, were added in two successive PCR steps. Sequencing of the TCR alpha and beta cDNA libraries was done on the Illumina HiSeq platform using custom primers. Processing in the source paper ran as follows. Unique molecular identifiers were extracted from raw reads with MiGEC, and CDR3 positions were determined with MiXCR. Recombination models were inferred per individual with the repgenHMM and IGoR tools using an EM algorithm. The analysis of shared clonotypes was done with the tcR package in R, with sharing normalized by the product of cloneset sizes. Out-of-frame nonproductive sequences were analyzed to study raw recombination free of thymic and clonal selection effects. The raw public data were reprocessed by TCRdb itself: fastp quality trimming at Q25, MiXCR clonotype calling, in-frame beta chains only. Rows matching on CDR3 protein sequence are summarized as one entry with the most common DNA and genes. These V and J calls derive from TCRdb rather than the authors' analysis. The sample has a few hundred thousand distinct CDR3 sequences on record, roughly 15% of them singletons. The ten top clones hold roughly 0.4% of the sample.

Its CDR3 holds 16 amino acids, cysteine through phenylalanine. The DNA shown is the 48-base CDR3, in frame from base 1. Germline trimming: 1 base from V, 8 bases from J; junction bases outside gene matches: 8. CDR1 and CDR2 (SGHTA, FQGTGA) derive from the germline V gene. Only healthy Caucasian donors were included. The twin cohort comprised three pairs of female monozygotic twins, all aged about 18 to 30 years. CD4+ and CD8+ T cell populations were isolated with positive isolation kits from Invitrogen. A word on this clonotype: This receptor's antigen is unknown. Per-base qualities were not stored, and no clone one base away is much larger.

This sample was also put to use in a study of yellow fever vaccine responses in identical twins. Per the second study: The authors reported that the T cell response to vaccination in identical twins appeared partly convergent and partly personalized. In the study, vaccine-responding T cell clones were precisely tracked in identical twins.

This TCR came from a young woman in good health. Material: CD4+ T cells sorted from blood. The chain is encoded by TRBV7-3 joined to TRBJ2-1; 10 central bases correspond to TRBD2. The DNA sequence follows: TGTGCCAGCAGCTTAAAGCGGGAGGGCCTTCTATATGAGCAGTTCTTC. It is translated as CASSLKREGLLYEQFF.